This T cell receptor (beta chain) was sequenced in a study of blood T cell repertoires in COVID-19. Study at large: Italy, Spain and the United States were the sources of the convalescent and acute COVID-19 samples.

Trimming left V 3 bases short and J 2 bases short, with 7 bases between. The CDR3 covers 13 residues. Per germline, CDR1 SGHAT and CDR2 FQNNGV. Assay used: immunoSEQ multiplex PCR; TCRdb lists only in-frame clones, some missing. The profile shows 200,000 to 250,000 clones, approximately 80% of them singletons. Sequencing was performed on PBMCs or T cells enriched from blood (not recorded which). The origin of this receptor is a woman between 40 and 55 years old with acute COVID-19. The chain has TRBV11-2 and TRBJ1-1; D unclear. CDR3: CASSFKQNTEAFF. The CDR3 bases are TGTGCCAGCAGCTTTAAGCAAAACACTGAAGCTTTCTTT.